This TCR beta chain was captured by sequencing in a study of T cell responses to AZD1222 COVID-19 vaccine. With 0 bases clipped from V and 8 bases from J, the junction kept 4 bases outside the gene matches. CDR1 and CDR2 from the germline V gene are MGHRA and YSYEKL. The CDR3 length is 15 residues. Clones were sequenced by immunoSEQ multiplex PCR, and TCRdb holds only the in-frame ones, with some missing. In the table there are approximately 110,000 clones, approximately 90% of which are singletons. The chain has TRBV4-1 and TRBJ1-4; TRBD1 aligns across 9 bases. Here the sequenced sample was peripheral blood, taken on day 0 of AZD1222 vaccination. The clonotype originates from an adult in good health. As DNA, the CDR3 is TGCGCCAGCAGCCAAGAGACTGGACAGGGGGAAAAACTGTTTTTT. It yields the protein CASSQETGQGEKLFF.